Each of the 24 T cell receptor beta chains below was sequenced from the same sample in a study of tumor and adjacent non-tumor tissue in lung cancer. This sample's RNA came from whole unsorted tissue. A modified ARM-PCR protocol with three rounds of nested PCR amplified TCRbeta. A single record per CDR3 protein comes from TCRdb applying MiXCR to the multiplex PCR reads. The table records approximately 90,000 distinct CDR3 sequences, 67% of them present only once. Input material: lung tumor tissue. The receptors shown here come from a man aged 55 to 70 with non-small cell lung cancer.

This clonotype was found many times. The chain employs TRBV5-4 and TRBJ2-2, with unresolved D. The CDR3 runs 13 residues. The V and J ends lost 1 base and 2 bases respectively, with 3 bases between them. Germline V gene data show CDR1 as SGHNT and CDR2 as YYREEE (reference sequence). Written as DNA, the CDR3 is TGTGCCAGCAGCTTGCTAAACACCGGGGAGCTGTTTTTT. Its translation is CASSLLNTGELFF.

This sequence joins TRBV6-1 and TRBJ1-2; no reliable D call. V lost 5 bases and J 12 bases, leaving 22 bases between the germline ends. Germline lookup yields CDR1 MNHNS and CDR2 SASEGT. The CDR3 extends over 14 amino acids. For the CDR3, the DNA is TGTGCCAGCAGTACCCTCGACGGCCTTGGAGGCCACACCTTC. Translation gives CASSTLDGLGGHTF.

This clonotype was seen at least ten times. The chain has TRBV28 and TRBJ2-1; a possible D gene is TRBD2 (5 bases). The ends were cut back, 4 bases at V and 5 bases at J, with 9 bases in the middle. The CDR3 has 13 residues. CDR1 is MDHEN, CDR2 SYDVKM, per germline. This CDR3 reads CASSSMGDNEQFF. The CDR3 DNA reads TGTGCCAGCAGTTCCATGGGAGACAATGAGCAGTTCTTC.

This clonotype came up once. Germline and junction disagree at one end, which may indicate a read error. The chain carries TRBV4-3 and TRBJ2-2; D may be TRBD1 or TRBD2 (5 bases each). Germline V lookup: CDR1 LGHNA, CDR2 YSLEER. This CDR3 spans 17 amino acids. In DNA form, the CDR3 reads TGCGCCAGCATCCAAGACCCTACCTGGACCGCGAGAGGGGAGCCGTTTTTT. This codes for CASIQDPTWTARGEPFF.

V usage is TRBV21-1 and J usage is TRBJ1-2; the table's D call TRBD1 went unverified against the DNA. TRBV21-1 is listed as a pseudogene. The CDR3 has 17 residues. CDR3 sequence reads: CASSKTPGTVVNYGYTF. In nucleotides, the CDR3 is TGTGCCAGCAGCAAGACCCCCGGGACGGTTGTTAACTATGGCTACACCTTC.

The chain couples TRBV7-2 to TRBJ2-7, with D uncertain. Germline V lookup: CDR1 SGHTA, CDR2 FQGNSA. V lost 6 bases, J lost 4 bases, and 19 bases lay in between. This CDR3 is built from 15 residues. CDR3 DNA sequence: TGTGCCAGCAGTCTAGGGCCCCCCAGCCGATACGAGCAGTACTTC. It specifies CASSLGPPSRYEQYF.

About this clonotype: Germline is not matched at one junction end, which may reflect a read error. This chain links TRBV11-1 with TRBJ2-1; either TRBD1 or TRBD2 may fit D (6 bases each). The CDR3 contains 14 residues. The germline gives CDR1 SGHAT, CDR2 FQDESV (reference sequence). DNA for the CDR3: TGTGCCAGGGGCTTCATCGGGAGACAGGATGAGCAGTTGTTC. Translated: CARGFIGRQDEQLF.

This clonotype was seen repeatedly, ten times or more. The genes are TRBV6-2 or TRBV6-3 and TRBJ1-5; D is possibly TRBD1 (5 bases). Germline assignment: CDR1 MNHEY and CDR2 SVGEGT. V dropped 7 bases and J dropped 8 bases, with 21 bases sitting between them. The CDR3 loop spans 15 amino acids. The CDR3 region has the DNA TGTGCCAGCACCGACGCAGGGAGCTACATAAAGCCCCAGCATTTT. Translating it yields CASTDAGSYIKPQHF.

In regard to this clonotype: The junction differs from germline at one of its ends, possibly a read error. The chain employs TRBV10-3 and TRBJ2-7; the match to TRBD1 covers 9 bases. There are 15 residues in the CDR3. CDR1 is ENHRY, CDR2 SYGVKD, per germline. CDR3 in DNA: TGTGCCACCAGTTCTACCGGGACAGGGAACTACGAGCAGTACTTC. Translation: CATSSTGTGNYEQYF.

Only a few counts were recorded for this clonotype. A much larger clone differs from this one at a single base, so this may be a read error. Since no conserved phenylalanine or tryptophan closes the CDR3, a read error is the likely cause. The chain recombines TRBV13 with TRBJ1-2; 8 positions match TRBD1. This CDR3 is built from 16 residues. Germline lookup yields CDR1 PRHDT and CDR2 FYEKMQ (reference sequence). With V trimmed by 5 bases and J by 4 bases, 12 bases remained unmatched. The CDR3 is CASSLYTGGAFYGYTY. The CDR3 DNA reads as TGTGCCAGCAGCCTCTATACAGGGGGTGCCTTCTATGGCTACACCTAC.

As concerns this clonotype: The missing conserved phenylalanine or tryptophan at the end of this CDR3 makes a read error likely. V and J are TRBV20-1 and TRBJ2-5, with 12 bases fitting TRBD2. The CDR3 sequence is 14 residues long. The J segment lost 3 bases and the V segment lost 6 bases, leaving 5 bases of the junction unmatched. Germline V lookup: CDR1 DFQATT, CDR2 SNEGSKA (reference sequence). As DNA, the CDR3 is TGCAGTGCAATCCGACTAGCGGGGGAAGAGACCCAGTACTTA. This sequence encodes CSAIRLAGEETQYL.

This clonotype was seen ten or more times. The chain carries TRBV20-1 and TRBJ1-5; D remains ambiguous. This CDR3 has 12 residues. Per the germline V gene, CDR1 is DFQATT and CDR2 is SNEGSKA (reference sequence). The V end lost 3 bases, the J end lost 3 bases, and 6 bases lay between the germline ends. The CDR3 loop is CSARGPNQPQHF. The CDR3 nucleotides read TGCAGTGCTAGGGGTCCCAATCAGCCCCAGCATTTT.

The chain couples TRBV5-4 to TRBJ1-2; 8 bases line up with TRBD1. The V gene end was trimmed by 4 bases and the J gene end by 9 bases; junction bases not matched to a gene: 11. The CDR3 totals 14 residues. In germline, CDR1 is SGHNT, CDR2 YYREEE (reference sequence). The CDR3 here is CASSVNQGACCYTF. DNA of the CDR3: TGTGCCAGCAGCGTCAACCAGGGGGCATGTTGCTACACCTTC.

About this clonotype itself: This may stem from a read error, because a much larger clone lies one nucleotide away. The genes are TRBV20-1 and TRBJ2-1; possible D gene TRBD2, 5 bases. Germline assignment: CDR1 DFQATT and CDR2 SNEGSKA (reference sequence). This CDR3 is 12 amino acids long. The CDR3: CTVTTEGGEQFF. The CDR3 coding sequence is TGCACTGTCACAACCGAAGGAGGTGAGCAGTTCTTC.

Many counts were recorded for this clonotype. The rearrangement links TRBV29-1 to TRBJ2-1, with TRBD2 matching 11 bases. V lost 3 bases, J lost 6 bases, and 7 bases stayed unmatched. The CDR3 totals 15 residues. CDR1 is SQVTM and CDR2 is ANQGSEA in the germline V gene. CDR3 bases: TGCAGCGTTGAGACTCCTAGCGGGAGGACCAATGAGCAGTTCTTC. It translates to CSVETPSGRTNEQFF.

The rearrangement links TRBV5-1 to TRBJ2-1, with 8 bases that match TRBD2. After removal of 3 bases from V and 10 bases from J, the junction contained 3 bases not matched to a gene. Looked up from germline, CDR1 is SGHRS and CDR2 is YFSETQ. This CDR3 contains 12 residues. The CDR3 DNA reads as TGCGCCAGCAGCTCTGGCGGGAGGGAGCAGTTCTTC. Amino acids: CASSSGGREQFF. Looking up the rest from reference TRBV5-1 and TRBJ2-1 gives the full variable domain: KAGVTQTPRYLIKTRGQQVTLSCSPISGHRSVSWYQQTPGQGLQFLFEYFSETQRNKGNFPGRFSGRQFSNSRSEMNVSTLELGDSALYLCASSSGGREQFFGPGTRLTVL.

On this clonotype itself: One end of the junction is discordant with germline, which a read error may explain. The rearrangement links TRBV10-3 to TRBJ2-2, with D maybe TRBD2 (5 bases). Germline V gene lookup returns CDR1 ENHRY and CDR2 SYGVKD. The CDR3 consists of 15 residues. The CDR3 DNA is TGTGCCATCAGTCCCACTAGTGCCGTCACCTGGGAGATGTTTTTT. It specifies CAISPTSAVTWEMFF.

This clonotype has just one count. The genes are TRBV11-1 and TRBJ2-7; D might be TRBD2 (6 bases). Germline V lookup: CDR1 SGHAT, CDR2 FQDESV (reference sequence). This CDR3 comprises 14 residues. V was trimmed by 2 bases and J by 2 bases, leaving 10 bases between them. The DNA of the CDR3 is TGTGCCAGCAGCTTAAGCGGGCCCACCTACGAGCAGTACTTC. It codes for CASSLSGPTYEQYF.

The V call is TRBV19, the J call TRBJ2-3; D not certain. This CDR3 spans 12 amino acids. The germline CDR1 and CDR2 sequences are LNHDA and SQIVND (reference sequence). V was cut by 6 bases and J by 2 bases, with 6 bases left in between. The CDR3 sequence is CASSAATDTQYF. CDR3 DNA: TGTGCCAGTAGCGCCGCCACAGATACGCAGTATTTT.

This clonotype turned up a few times. The chain couples TRBV11-2 to TRBJ2-7; 15 bases are shared with TRBD2. Germline V lookup: CDR1 SGHAT, CDR2 FQNNGV. This CDR3 comprises 17 residues. J gave up 3 bases and V 7 bases, and 10 bases lay outside the gene matches. The DNA for the CDR3 is TGTGCCAGCACCCGGACTAGCGGGAGGGCCAAAAGCTACGAGCAGTACTTC. This codes for CASTRTSGRAKSYEQYF.

This clonotype was observed a handful of times. A much larger clone differs from this one at a single base, so this may be a read error. The chain joins TRBV5-4 to TRBJ2-7; a possible D gene is TRBD2 (5 bases). The CDR3 runs 14 residues. The V and J ends lost 4 bases and 3 bases respectively, with 14 bases between them. CDR1 is SGHNT, CDR2 YYREEE, per germline (reference sequence). CDR3 bases: TGTGCCAGCAGCAGGACTGAAACCGGCTACGAGCAGTACTTC. Translation: CASSRTETGYEQYF.

V is TRBV29-1 and J is TRBJ2-7, with D tentatively TRBD2 (6 bases). Trimming removed 7 bases at V and 2 bases at J, with 18 bases between. Germline assignment: CDR1 SQVTM and CDR2 ANQGSEA. The CDR3 covers 14 residues. CDR3 nucleotide sequence: TGCAGCGCGCGGGTTGGAGGGAGACCCTACGAGCAGTACTTC. Protein sequence: CSARVGGRPYEQYF.

This clonotype occurred many times. V and J are TRBV6-5 and TRBJ2-3; TRBD2 aligns across 7 bases. The CDR3 extends over 15 amino acids. J lost 2 bases, V lost 2 bases, and 4 bases had no gene match. Looked up from germline, CDR1 is MNHEY and CDR2 is SVGAGI. CDR3 DNA sequence: TGTGCCAGCAGTTACGGCGGGAGTGACACAGATACGCAGTATTTT. This codes for CASSYGGSDTDTQYF.

In regard to this clonotype: The germline gene is not matched at one end of the junction; a read error may be the cause. The chain combines TRBV11-1 with TRBJ2-1; maybe TRBD1 (5 bases). The CDR3 has 15 amino acids. Germline V gene lookup returns CDR1 SGHAT and CDR2 FQDESV (reference sequence). CDR3 sequence: CASSLYQGSYDEQFF. In nucleotides, the CDR3 is TGTGCCAGCAGCTTATACCAGGGCTCCTACGATGAGCAGTTCTTC. Using reference TRBV11-1 and TRBJ2-1 for the parts outside the CDR3, the full variable domain is EAEVAQSPRYKITEKSQAVAFWCDPISGHATLYWYRQILGQGPELLVQFQDESVVDDSQLPKDRFSAERLKGVDSTLKIQPAELGDSAMYLCASSLYQGSYDEQFFGPGTRLTVL.